These 2 T cell receptor beta chains were all obtained from the same sample, sequenced in a study of blood T cell repertoires in COVID-19. Sequenced by immunoSEQ multiplex PCR; TCRdb stores in-frame clones only, minus some. The sample records some 350,000 clones, roughly 89% being singletons. The sequenced sample consisted of peripheral blood. Source of these receptors: a man between 18 and 35 years old with active or convalescent COVID-19.

The genes are TRBV7-3 and TRBJ2-7; 11 nucleotides line up with TRBD1. The CDR3 is 15 amino acids. CDR1 and CDR2 from the germline V gene are SGHTA and FQGTGA. Trimming cost V 6 bases and J 4 bases; bases outside gene matches: 8. The DNA of the CDR3 is TGTGCCAGCAGGATGAACCGGGACAGGGGGTACGAGCAGTACTTC. It specifies CASRMNRDRGYEQYF.

The chain is built from TRBV5-1 and TRBJ1-5, with D maybe TRBD1 (5 bases). The CDR3 contains 17 residues. Between the trimmed V and J ends, which lost 2 bases and 0 bases, there was a span of 15 bases. Per germline, CDR1 SGHRS and CDR2 YFSETQ. The CDR3 here is CASSLDAQDISNQPQHF. The CDR3 region has the DNA TGCGCCAGCAGCTTAGACGCCCAGGACATTAGCAATCAGCCCCAGCATTTT.